This T cell receptor (beta chain) was recorded in a study of blood T cell repertoires in COVID-19. Looking at the study overall: COVID-19 samples collected from the United States, Italy and Spain covered acute and convalescent phases. The cDNA or gDNA used as material had been derived from T cells, B-cell-depleted T cells, or PBMCs.

In the authors' workflow: Nucleated cell number was recorded as an estimate derived from reference gene primer amplification. The method was immunoSEQ multiplex PCR; TCRdb's version includes in-frame clones alone and lacks a portion of them. V and J calls and clone size come straight from that table; D and trimming were deduced from the DNA. The sample records approximately 190,000 clones, roughly 91% being singletons. Germline-derived CDR1 and CDR2 are SGHDT and YYEEEE. Trimming shortened V by 0 bases and J by 6 bases, and 13 bases separated the two germline ends. The CDR3 has 14 residues. In its sample, this clone was seen a few times.

Sequencing was carried out using peripheral blood. This sequence originates from a man aged 40-49 years with active or convalescent COVID-19. This sequence joins TRBV5-6 and TRBJ2-7, with D tentatively TRBD2 (6 bases). The CDR3 region is CASSLEWRGLEQYF. In DNA form, the CDR3 reads TGTGCCAGCAGCTTGGAGTGGAGGGGACTCGAGCAGTACTTC.